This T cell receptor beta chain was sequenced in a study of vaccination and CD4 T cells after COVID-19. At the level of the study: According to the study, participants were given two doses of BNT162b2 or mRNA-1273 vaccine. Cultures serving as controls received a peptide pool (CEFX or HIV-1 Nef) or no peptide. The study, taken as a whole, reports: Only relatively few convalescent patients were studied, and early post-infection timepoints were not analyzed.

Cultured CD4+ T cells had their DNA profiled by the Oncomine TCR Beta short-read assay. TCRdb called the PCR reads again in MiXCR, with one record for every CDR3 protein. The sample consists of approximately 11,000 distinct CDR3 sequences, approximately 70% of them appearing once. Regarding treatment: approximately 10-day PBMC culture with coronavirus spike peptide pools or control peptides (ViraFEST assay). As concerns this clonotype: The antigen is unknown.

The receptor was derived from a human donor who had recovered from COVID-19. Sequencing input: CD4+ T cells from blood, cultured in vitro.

The CDR3 here is CASIRVGGAHQPQHF. CDR3 nucleotides: TGTGCCAGCATCCGGGTTGGGGGGGCTCATCAGCCCCAGCATTTT. The chain combines TRBV28 with TRBJ1-5; D is perhaps TRBD1 (6 bases). Deletions cut 7 bases from V and 5 bases from J, with 18 bases between. This CDR3 contains 15 residues. The germline gives CDR1 MDHEN, CDR2 SYDVKM.